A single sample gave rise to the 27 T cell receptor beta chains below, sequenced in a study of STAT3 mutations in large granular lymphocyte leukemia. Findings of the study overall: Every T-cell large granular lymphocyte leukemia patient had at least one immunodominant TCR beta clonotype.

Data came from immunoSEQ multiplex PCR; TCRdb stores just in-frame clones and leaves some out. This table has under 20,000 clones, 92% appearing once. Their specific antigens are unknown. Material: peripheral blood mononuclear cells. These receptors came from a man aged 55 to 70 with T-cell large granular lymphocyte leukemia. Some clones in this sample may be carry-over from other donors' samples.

The CDR3: CASSPAVWGFEGELFF. Written as DNA, the CDR3 is TGTGCCAGCAGCCCCGCCGTCTGGGGGTTTGAGGGGGAGCTGTTTTTT. The rearrangement links TRBV9 to TRBJ2-2; D possibly matches TRBD1 or TRBD2 (5 bases each). The length of the CDR3 is 16 residues. Germline CDR1 and CDR2: SGDLS and YYNGEE. Trimming cost V 4 bases and J 8 bases, with 21 bases left between them.

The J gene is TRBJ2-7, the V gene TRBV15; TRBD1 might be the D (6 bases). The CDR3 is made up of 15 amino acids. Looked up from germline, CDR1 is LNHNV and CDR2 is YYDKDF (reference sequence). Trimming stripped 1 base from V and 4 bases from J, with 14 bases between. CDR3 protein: CATSRVKRQVYEQYF. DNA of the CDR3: TGTGCCACCAGCAGAGTAAAGCGACAGGTTTACGAGCAGTACTTC.

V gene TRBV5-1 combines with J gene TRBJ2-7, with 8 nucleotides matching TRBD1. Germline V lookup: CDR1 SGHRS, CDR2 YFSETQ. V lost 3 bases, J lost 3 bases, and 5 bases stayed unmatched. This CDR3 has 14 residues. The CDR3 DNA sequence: TGCGCCAGCAGCTCGTCAGGGGGCCTCTACGAGCAGTACTTC. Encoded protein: CASSSSGGLYEQYF.

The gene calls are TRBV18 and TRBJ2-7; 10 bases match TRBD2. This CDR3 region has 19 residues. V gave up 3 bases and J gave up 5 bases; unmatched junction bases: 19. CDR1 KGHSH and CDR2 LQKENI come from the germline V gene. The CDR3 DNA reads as TGTGCCAGCTCACCCCTAAAGGGGTCCCCTAGCGGGAGATTTGACGAGCAGTACTTC. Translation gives CASSPLKGSPSGRFDEQYF. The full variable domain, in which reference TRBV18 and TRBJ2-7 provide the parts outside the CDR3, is NAGVMQNPRHLVRRRGQEARLRCSPMKGHSHVYWYRQLPEEGLKFMVYLQKENIIDESGMPKERFSAEFPKEGPSILRIQQVVRGDSAAYFCASSPLKGSPSGRFDEQYFGPGTRLTVT.

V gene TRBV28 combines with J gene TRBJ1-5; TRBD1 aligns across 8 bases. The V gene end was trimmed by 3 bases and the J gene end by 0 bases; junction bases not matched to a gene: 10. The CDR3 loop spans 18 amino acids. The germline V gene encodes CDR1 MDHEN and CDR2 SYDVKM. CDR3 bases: TGTGCCAGCAGTTTGGGGGCACAGGGGGACTATAGCAATCAGCCCCAGCATTTT. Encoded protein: CASSLGAQGDYSNQPQHF.

Here the CDR3 reads CASSPSGLETQYF. The CDR3 DNA sequence: TGTGCCAGCTCACCCAGCGGGTTGGAGACCCAGTACTTC. The chain recombines TRBV18 with TRBJ2-5; possibly TRBD2 for D (6 bases). V lost 3 bases and J 5 bases, leaving 10 bases between the germline ends. The CDR3 sequence is 13 residues long. Per the germline V gene, CDR1 is KGHSH and CDR2 is LQKENI.

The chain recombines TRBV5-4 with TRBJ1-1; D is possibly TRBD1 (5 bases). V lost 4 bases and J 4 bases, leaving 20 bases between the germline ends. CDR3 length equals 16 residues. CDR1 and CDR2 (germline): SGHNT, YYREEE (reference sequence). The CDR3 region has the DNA TGTGCCAGCAGCCACGCAGGGTCTAGGGTGGGCACTGAAGCTTTCTTT. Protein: CASSHAGSRVGTEAFF.

The CDR3 nucleotides are TGTGCCAGCTCACCCCGGGACAGGGGGACCTATGGCTACACCTTC. This encodes CASSPRDRGTYGYTF. The chain is built from TRBV18 and TRBJ1-2, with 11 bases lining up with TRBD1. The CDR3 is 15 amino acids. Germline V gene sequence: CDR1 KGHSH, CDR2 LQKENI. V lost 3 bases to trimming and J lost 4 bases; unmatched junction nucleotides: 4.

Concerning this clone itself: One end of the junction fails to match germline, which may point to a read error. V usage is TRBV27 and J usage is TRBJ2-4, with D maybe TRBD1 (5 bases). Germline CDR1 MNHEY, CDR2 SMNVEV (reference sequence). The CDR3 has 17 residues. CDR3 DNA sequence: TGTACCAGCAGCCTCATTAAGGAAGGGGCAGCCAAAAACATTCAGTACTTC. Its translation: CTSSLIKEGAAKNIQYF.

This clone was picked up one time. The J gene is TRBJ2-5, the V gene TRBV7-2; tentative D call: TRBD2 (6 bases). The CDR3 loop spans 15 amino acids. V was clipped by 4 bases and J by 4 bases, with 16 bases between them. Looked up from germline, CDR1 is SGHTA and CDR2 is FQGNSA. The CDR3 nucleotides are TGTGCCAGCAGCTCCCCGGAGGGGACCTCAGAGACCCAGTACTTC. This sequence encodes CASSSPEGTSETQYF.

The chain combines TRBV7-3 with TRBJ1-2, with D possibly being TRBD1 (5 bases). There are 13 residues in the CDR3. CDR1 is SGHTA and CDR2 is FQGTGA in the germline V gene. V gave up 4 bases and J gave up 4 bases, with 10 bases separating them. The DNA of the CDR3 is TGTGCCAGCAGCTACCGGGACGGCTATGGCTACACCTTC. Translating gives CASSYRDGYGYTF.

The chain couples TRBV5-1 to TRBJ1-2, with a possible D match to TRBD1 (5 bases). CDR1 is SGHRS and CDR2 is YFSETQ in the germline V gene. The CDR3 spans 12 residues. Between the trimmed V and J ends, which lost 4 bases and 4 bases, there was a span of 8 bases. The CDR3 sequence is CASSLGGYGYTF. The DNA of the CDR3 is TGCGCCAGCAGCCTGGGGGGCTATGGCTACACCTTC. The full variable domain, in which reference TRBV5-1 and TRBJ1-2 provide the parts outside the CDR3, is KAGVTQTPRYLIKTRGQQVTLSCSPISGHRSVSWYQQTPGQGLQFLFEYFSETQRNKGNFPGRFSGRQFSNSRSEMNVSTLELGDSALYLCASSLGGYGYTFGSGTRLTVV.

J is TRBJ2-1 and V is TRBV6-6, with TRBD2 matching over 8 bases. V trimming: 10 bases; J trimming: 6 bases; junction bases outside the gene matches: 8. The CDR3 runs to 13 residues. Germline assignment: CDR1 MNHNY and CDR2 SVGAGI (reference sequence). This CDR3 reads CATLTGGPNEQFF. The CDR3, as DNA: TGTGCCACCTTGACGGGAGGGCCCAATGAGCAGTTCTTC.

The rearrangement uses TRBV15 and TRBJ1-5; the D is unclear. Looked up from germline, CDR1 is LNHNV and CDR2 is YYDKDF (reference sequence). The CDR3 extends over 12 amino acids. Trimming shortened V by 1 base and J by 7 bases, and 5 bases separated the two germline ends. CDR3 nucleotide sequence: TGTGCCACCAGCAGAGCGGACCAGCCCCAGCATTTT. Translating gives CATSRADQPQHF.

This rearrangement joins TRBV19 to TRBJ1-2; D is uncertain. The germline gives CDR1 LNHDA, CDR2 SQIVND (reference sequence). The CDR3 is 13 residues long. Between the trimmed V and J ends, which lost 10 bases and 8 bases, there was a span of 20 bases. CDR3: CAIHKDGGEGYTF. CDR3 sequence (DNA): TGTGCCATCCACAAGGACGGTGGGGAGGGCTACACCTTC.

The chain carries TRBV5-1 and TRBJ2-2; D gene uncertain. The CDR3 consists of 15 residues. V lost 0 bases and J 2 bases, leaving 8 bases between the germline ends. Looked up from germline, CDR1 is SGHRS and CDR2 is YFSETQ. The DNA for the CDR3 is TGCGCCAGCAGCTTGGCCGTGACCAACACCGGGGAGCTGTTTTTT. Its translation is CASSLAVTNTGELFF.

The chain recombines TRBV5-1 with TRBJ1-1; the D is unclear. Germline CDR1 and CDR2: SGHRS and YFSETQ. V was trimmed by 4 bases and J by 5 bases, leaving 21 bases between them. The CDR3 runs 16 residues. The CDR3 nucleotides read TGCGCCAGCAGCCGAGACCTCCCGGGGAGCGAGACTGAAGCTTTCTTT. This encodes CASSRDLPGSETEAFF.

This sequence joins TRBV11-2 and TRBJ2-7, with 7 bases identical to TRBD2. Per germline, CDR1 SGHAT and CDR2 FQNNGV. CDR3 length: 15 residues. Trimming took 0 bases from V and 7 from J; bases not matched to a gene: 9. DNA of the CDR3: TGTGCCAGCAGCTTAGATCGTGTTAGCGGGCAGGAGCAGTACTTC. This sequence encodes CASSLDRVSGQEQYF.

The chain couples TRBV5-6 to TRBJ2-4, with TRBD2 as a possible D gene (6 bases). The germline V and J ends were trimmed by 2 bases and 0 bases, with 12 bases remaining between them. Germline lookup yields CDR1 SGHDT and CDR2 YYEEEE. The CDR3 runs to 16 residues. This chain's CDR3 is CASSFWTILAKNIQYF. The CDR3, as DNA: TGTGCCAGCAGCTTCTGGACTATACTAGCCAAAAACATTCAGTACTTC.

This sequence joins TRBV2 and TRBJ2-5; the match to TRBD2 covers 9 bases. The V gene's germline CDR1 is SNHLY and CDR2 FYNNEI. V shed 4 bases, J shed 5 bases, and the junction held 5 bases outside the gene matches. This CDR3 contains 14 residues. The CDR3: CASSGGGRGETQYF. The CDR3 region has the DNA TGTGCCAGCAGTGGAGGCGGGAGGGGGGAGACCCAGTACTTC.

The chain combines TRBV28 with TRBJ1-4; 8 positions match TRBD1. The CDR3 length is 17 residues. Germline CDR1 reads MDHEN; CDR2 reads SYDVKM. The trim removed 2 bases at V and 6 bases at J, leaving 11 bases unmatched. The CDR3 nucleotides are TGTGCCAGCAGTTTAACGAATATACAGGGGGGACATGAAAAACTGTTTTTT. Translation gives CASSLTNIQGGHEKLFF.

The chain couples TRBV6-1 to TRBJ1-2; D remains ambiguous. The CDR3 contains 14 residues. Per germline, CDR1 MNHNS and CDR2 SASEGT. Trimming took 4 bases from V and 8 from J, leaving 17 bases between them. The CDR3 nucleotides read TGTGCCAGCAGTGGTACGACCTACCGAGAGGGCTACACCTTC. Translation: CASSGTTYREGYTF.

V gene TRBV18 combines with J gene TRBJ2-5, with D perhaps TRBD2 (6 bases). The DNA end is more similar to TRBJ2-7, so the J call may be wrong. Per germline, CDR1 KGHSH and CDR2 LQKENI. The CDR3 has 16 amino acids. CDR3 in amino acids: CASSPPREPSSYEQYF. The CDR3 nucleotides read TGTGCCAGCTCACCACCACGGGAGCCGAGCTCCTACGAGCAGTACTTC.

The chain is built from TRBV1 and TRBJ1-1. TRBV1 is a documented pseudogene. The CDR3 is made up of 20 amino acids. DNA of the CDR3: TGCACCAGCAGCCAAACCAACGCCCTCCGAATATTAATGCTCGACACTGAAGCTTTCTTT. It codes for CTSSQTNALRILMLDTEAFF.

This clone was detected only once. CDR3 protein: CATSIELLYEQYF. The CDR3 DNA reads as TGTGCCACCAGCATCGAGCTCCTCTACGAGCAGTACTTC. V usage is TRBV15 and J usage is TRBJ2-7; no clear D gene. V was pared by 4 bases and J by 3 bases, with 10 bases between. The CDR3 runs 13 residues. Germline lookup yields CDR1 LNHNV and CDR2 YYDKDF (reference sequence). Full variable domain (outside the CDR3, taken from reference TRBV15 and TRBJ2-7): DAMVIQNPRYQVTQFGKPVTLSCSQTLNHNVMYWYQQKSSQAPKLLFHYYDKDFNNEADTPDNFQSRRPNTSFCFLDIRSPGLGDTAMYLCATSIELLYEQYFGPGTRLTVT.

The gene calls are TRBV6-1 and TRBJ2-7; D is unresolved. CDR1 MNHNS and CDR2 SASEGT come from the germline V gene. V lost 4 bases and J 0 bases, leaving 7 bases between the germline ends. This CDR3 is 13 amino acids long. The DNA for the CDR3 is TGTGCCAGCAGTGGGGCAGACTCCTACGAGCAGTACTTC. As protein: CASSGADSYEQYF.

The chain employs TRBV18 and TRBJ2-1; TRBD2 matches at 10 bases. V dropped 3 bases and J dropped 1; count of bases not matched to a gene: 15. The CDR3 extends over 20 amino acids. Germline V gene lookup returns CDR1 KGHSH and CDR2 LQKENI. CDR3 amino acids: CASSPALDLAGARSYNEQFF. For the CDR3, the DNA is TGTGCCAGCTCACCCGCCCTCGATCTAGCGGGAGCACGGTCCTACAATGAGCAGTTCTTC.